This section outlines one T cell receptor beta chain sequence together with its context. Antigen specificity is unknown. The sample originates from a study of CD8+ T cells in alopecia areata. Study information: Treated patients were given 5 to 10 mg oral tofacitinib twice daily. Points from the study as a whole: Compared with mice, patients displayed less clear TCR sharing, possibly for HLA-related reasons.

Trimming cost V 2 bases and J 0 bases, with 7 bases left between them. The CDR3 is 14 residues long. Germline-derived CDR1 and CDR2 are SEHNR and FQNEAQ (reference sequence). RNA extraction and reverse transcription yielded cDNA as sequencing template. The table came from immunoSEQ multiplex PCR; TCRdb's copy has only in-frame clones and leaves some out. The sample carries approximately 180,000 clones, approximately 70% recorded once. Samples from alopecia areata patients were lesional scalp punch biopsies and peripheral blood. V and J are TRBV7-9 and TRBJ1-1; D not resolved. This clonotype was sampled from a human donor with alopecia areata. The sequenced sample was CD8+ T cells sorted from blood, obtained at week 0. CDR3 DNA: TGTGCCAGCAGCTTACTAGAAATGAACACTGAAGCTTTCTTT. Translating it yields CASSLLEMNTEAFF.